Below, 27 T cell receptor beta chains from the same sample are listed, as sequenced in a study of beta chain features in type 1 diabetes. Study outcomes and limitations: When Type 1 diabetes patients were examined, their TCRB CDR3s proved moderately but significantly shorter in all four CD4+ subsets.

The investigators reverse transcribed all of the isolated RNA, so they sequenced expressed TCRB transcripts. Profiling relied on immunoSEQ multiplex PCR, and the TCRdb table lists in-frame clones only, not all of them. The table records 280,000 or so clones, approximately 16% of them present only once. These receptors' targets are unknown. The sequencing input was naive CD4+ T cells from blood. The receptors derive from a man aged 18 to 35 with type 1 diabetes.

This chain joins TRBV5-4 and TRBJ2-3, with 7 positions matching TRBD1. The ends lost 0 bases at V and 5 bases at J; junction bases unmatched: 3. The CDR3 loop spans 14 amino acids. Germline CDR1 reads SGHNT; CDR2 reads YYREEE (reference sequence). CDR3 nucleotide sequence: TGTGCCAGCAGCTTGGGACAGGGTGGAGATACGCAGTATTTT. Translating gives CASSLGQGGDTQYF.

This clone was counted only a few times. The V and J genes are TRBV7-9 and TRBJ2-7, with TRBD1 identical over 7 bases. The trim removed 2 bases at V and 0 bases at J, leaving 4 bases unmatched. This CDR3 comprises 15 residues. CDR1 SEHNR and CDR2 FQNEAQ come from the germline V gene (reference sequence). The CDR3 DNA follows: TGTGCCAGCAGCTTACGACAGGGTGCCTCCTACGAGCAGTACTTC. This gives the protein CASSLRQGASYEQYF.

This clone has just a few counts. This chain joins TRBV18 and TRBJ2-1; D is perhaps TRBD2 (6 bases). Germline V gene sequence: CDR1 KGHSH, CDR2 LQKENI. The CDR3 contains 16 residues. V dropped 3 bases and J dropped 0 bases, with 12 bases sitting between them. The CDR3 nucleotides are TGTGCCAGCTCACCCGTGGCGGGAAGCTCCTACAATGAGCAGTTCTTC. Protein: CASSPVAGSSYNEQFF.

The chain joins TRBV10-3 to TRBJ1-1, with 7 bases that match TRBD1. The V gene's germline CDR1 is ENHRY and CDR2 SYGVKD. J lost 3 bases, V lost 11 bases, and 6 bases had no gene match. The CDR3 covers 12 residues. The CDR3, as DNA: TGTGCCGTACAGGGGAGAGACACTGAAGCTTTCTTT. Translated: CAVQGRDTEAFF.

The CDR3 protein is CASSLIRQEQFF. The CDR3 DNA is TGTGCCAGCAGTTTGATTAGACAAGAGCAGTTCTTC. The chain has TRBV28 and TRBJ2-1; D is uncertain. The ends were cut back, 3 bases at V and 10 bases at J, with 10 bases in the middle. In germline, CDR1 is MDHEN, CDR2 SYDVKM. The CDR3 totals 12 residues.

The chain carries TRBV7-2 and TRBJ2-1; TRBD2 matches 7 bases. V trimming: 4 bases; J trimming: 9 bases; junction bases outside the gene matches: 9. The CDR3 covers 14 residues. The V gene's germline CDR1 is SGHTA and CDR2 FQGNSA. The CDR3 spells CASSSSGTSPEQFF. The DNA of the CDR3 is TGTGCCAGCAGCTCTAGCGGCACCTCTCCTGAGCAGTTCTTC. Full variable domain (remainder filled in from reference TRBV7-2 and TRBJ2-1): GAGVSQSPSNKVTEKGKDVELRCDPISGHTALYWYRQSLGQGLEFLIYFQGNSAPDKSGLPSDRFSAERTGGSVSTLTIQRTQQEDSAVYLCASSSSGTSPEQFFGPGTRLTVL.

The rearrangement uses TRBV7-2 and TRBJ2-2; 7 bases are a match to TRBD1. V lost 4 bases and J lost 6; bases outside the gene matches: 2. The CDR3 consists of 13 residues. Germline loops: CDR1 SGHTA, CDR2 FQGNSA. The CDR3 region is CASSSTGSGELFF. CDR3 DNA sequence: TGTGCCAGCAGCTCGACAGGGTCCGGGGAGCTGTTTTTT. The full variable domain, its missing parts supplied by reference TRBV7-2 and TRBJ2-2, is GAGVSQSPSNKVTEKGKDVELRCDPISGHTALYWYRQSLGQGLEFLIYFQGNSAPDKSGLPSDRFSAERTGGSVSTLTIQRTQQEDSAVYLCASSSTGSGELFFGEGSRLTVL.

Turning to this clone: Other DNA sequences in this sample translate to the same CDR3. The V call is TRBV2, the J call TRBJ1-2; unclear D gene. Trimming removed 2 bases at V and 3 bases at J, with 4 bases between. This CDR3 has 12 residues. Germline V gene lookup returns CDR1 SNHLY and CDR2 FYNNEI. The DNA for the CDR3 is TGTGCCAGCAGTGAACAGGACTATGGCTACACCTTC. It codes for CASSEQDYGYTF.

The chain combines TRBV5-4 with TRBJ2-1, with 7 bases fitting TRBD2. The V gene end was trimmed by 5 bases and the J gene end by 5 bases; junction bases not matched to a gene: 10. The CDR3 covers 15 residues. Germline V lookup: CDR1 SGHNT, CDR2 YYREEE (reference sequence). This CDR3 is CASRETAGRNNEQFF. The CDR3 DNA follows: TGTGCCAGCAGGGAAACCGCCGGGAGGAACAATGAGCAGTTCTTC.

The CDR3 DNA follows: TGTGCCAGCAGTTCCGTGGGGGGAAGCACAGATACGCAGTATTTT. Protein sequence: CASSSVGGSTDTQYF. The chain couples TRBV28 to TRBJ2-3; perhaps TRBD2 as D (6 bases). Germline V gene sequence: CDR1 MDHEN, CDR2 SYDVKM. The CDR3 runs 15 residues. Trimming removed 4 bases from V and 0 bases from J, with 11 bases in between.

The table lists this clone with a few counts. The rearrangement uses TRBV7-9 and TRBJ2-7; 9 bases align to TRBD2. The CDR3 has 17 amino acids. Germline CDR1 and CDR2: SEHNR and FQNEAQ (reference sequence). V shed 1 base and J 2 bases; nucleotides not matched to a gene: 9. CDR3 nucleotides: TGTGCCAGCAGCTTAGTCCGAGGTAGCGGGAGTGCCTACGAGCAGTACTTC. Translating it yields CASSLVRGSGSAYEQYF.

This clone turned up a few times. The chain uses TRBV18 and TRBJ2-1; 8 bases map to TRBD1. Unmatched junction bases numbered 8, after V lost 3 bases and J lost 1 base. This CDR3 comprises 17 residues. Germline V gene lookup returns CDR1 KGHSH and CDR2 LQKENI. CDR3: CASSPKTGEESYNEQFF. The DNA of the CDR3 is TGTGCCAGCTCACCGAAGACAGGGGAGGAGTCCTACAATGAGCAGTTCTTC.

The chain employs TRBV9 and TRBJ2-4; D is unclear. Germline V CDR1 and CDR2: SGDLS, YYNGEE. Trimming pared 3 bases from V and 8 bases from J, leaving 15 bases between. This CDR3 comprises 14 residues. The CDR3 here is CASSGGRAEDIQYF. The CDR3 DNA is TGTGCCAGCAGCGGAGGTAGAGCAGAGGACATTCAGTACTTC.

The chain joins TRBV5-1 to TRBJ2-2; D not certain. Per germline, CDR1 SGHRS and CDR2 YFSETQ. The V end lost 0 bases, the J end lost 1 base, and 7 bases lay between the germline ends. The length of the CDR3 is 15 residues. CDR3 sequence reads: CASSLALMNTGELFF. CDR3 nucleotides: TGCGCCAGCAGCTTGGCACTAATGAACACCGGGGAGCTGTTTTTT.

This clone was seen more than once but under ten times. The chain employs TRBV11-2 and TRBJ1-1; 7 bases align to TRBD1. The germline CDR1 and CDR2 sequences are SGHAT and FQNNGV. V shed 1 base and J 6 bases; nucleotides not matched to a gene: 8. The CDR3 is made up of 15 amino acids. The CDR3 loop reads CASSLGLRDSPEAFF. The CDR3 bases are TGTGCCAGCAGCTTAGGTCTCCGGGACAGCCCTGAAGCTTTCTTT. The complete variable domain, with remaining parts taken from reference TRBV11-2 and TRBJ1-1, reads EAGVAQSPRYKIIEKRQSVAFWCNPISGHATLYWYQQILGQGPKLLIQFQNNGVVDDSQLPKDRFSAERLKGVDSTLKIQPAKLEDSAVYLCASSLGLRDSPEAFFGQGTRLTVV.

This rearrangement joins TRBV19 to TRBJ2-3; 15 nucleotides match TRBD2. V shed 3 bases and J 3 bases; nucleotides not matched to a gene: 4. CDR1 LNHDA and CDR2 SQIVND come from the germline V gene (reference sequence). CDR3 length: 17 residues. CDR3 coding DNA: TGTGCCAGTAGTATTGGGACTAGCGGGGGGATTACAGATACGCAGTATTTT. Its translation is CASSIGTSGGITDTQYF.

This clone was recorded a few times. This sequence joins TRBV5-6 and TRBJ2-2; D is possibly TRBD2 (6 bases). Germline assignment: CDR1 SGHDT and CDR2 YYEEEE. CDR3 length equals 13 residues. V was clipped by 0 bases and J by 6 bases, with 6 bases between them. The chain's CDR3 is CASSLGRAGELFF. Written as DNA, the CDR3 is TGTGCCAGCAGCTTGGGGAGGGCCGGGGAGCTGTTTTTT.

Notes on this clone: This specimen includes other DNA sequences encoding the same CDR3. The chain employs TRBV5-1 and TRBJ2-7, with D unresolved. The V gene lost 0 bases and the J gene lost 7 bases, with 5 bases spanning the gap. Per the germline V gene, CDR1 is SGHRS and CDR2 is YFSETQ. The CDR3 contains 11 residues. CDR3 region: CASSLEAEQYF. In DNA form, the CDR3 reads TGCGCCAGCAGCTTGGAAGCTGAGCAGTACTTC.

This rearrangement joins TRBV5-4 to TRBJ2-3; 9 bases fit TRBD2. The length of the CDR3 is 17 residues. Germline CDR1 reads SGHNT; CDR2 reads YYREEE (reference sequence). V was pared by 7 bases and J by 2 bases, with 14 bases of the junction left unmatched. Here the CDR3 DNA reads TGTGCCAGCGCTGGAGGAGGTCTAGCGGGAATCACAGATACGCAGTATTTT. Its protein is CASAGGGLAGITDTQYF.

This clone has a handful of counts. J is TRBJ1-4 and V is TRBV2, with a possible D match to TRBD1 (5 bases). The CDR3 is made up of 15 amino acids. The V gene's germline CDR1 is SNHLY and CDR2 FYNNEI. Trimming removed 7 bases from V and 8 bases from J, with 20 bases in between. The chain's CDR3 is CASTLGGAGGEKLFF. CDR3 sequence (DNA): TGTGCCAGCACTCTAGGAGGGGCGGGAGGCGAAAAACTGTTTTTT.

This clone turned up a few times. The rearrangement uses TRBV5-1 and TRBJ1-1; 8 positions match TRBD1. The CDR3 has 15 amino acids. Germline CDR1 SGHRS, CDR2 YFSETQ. Germline trimming cut 4 bases from V and 1 base from J; bases unmatched to any gene: 6. CDR3 nucleotide sequence: TGCGCCAGCAGCCAACAGGGGGTAGGGAACACTGAAGCTTTCTTT. Its protein product is CASSQQGVGNTEAFF.

This clone has just a few counts. V gene TRBV5-1 combines with J gene TRBJ2-5; D unclear. The V gene lost 4 bases and the J gene lost 0 bases, with 4 bases spanning the gap. This CDR3 has 12 residues. Germline V gene data show CDR1 as SGHRS and CDR2 as YFSETQ. The CDR3 spells CASSTDQETQYF. For the CDR3, the DNA is TGCGCCAGCAGCACGGACCAAGAGACCCAGTACTTC.

The CDR3 DNA reads TGTGCCAGCAGCTCCATGTTAGGGAGCGGGGAGACCCAGTACTTC. It specifies CASSSMLGSGETQYF. V gene TRBV7-9 combines with J gene TRBJ2-5; a possible D gene is TRBD2 (6 bases). CDR3 size: 15 residues. Deletions cut 4 bases from V and 5 bases from J, with 17 bases between. Germline CDR1 is SEHNR and CDR2 is FQNEAQ (reference sequence).

The chain employs TRBV7-9 and TRBJ2-3, with 9 bases matching TRBD1. The CDR3 runs to 16 residues. J was trimmed by 0 bases and V by 5 bases; bases with no gene match: 6. Germline values: CDR1 SEHNR, CDR2 FQNEAQ (reference sequence). CDR3 in amino acids: CASSPGTGFSTDTQYF. In DNA, the CDR3 is TGTGCCAGCAGCCCCGGGACAGGGTTCAGCACAGATACGCAGTATTTT.

The V and J genes are TRBV2 and TRBJ2-7, with 7 positions matching TRBD2. The CDR3 runs 14 residues. Per the germline V gene, CDR1 is SNHLY and CDR2 is FYNNEI. After removal of 3 bases from V and 6 bases from J, the junction contained 8 bases not matched to a gene. Here the CDR3 reads CASSESSGDFEQYF. The CDR3 coding sequence is TGTGCCAGCAGTGAGTCCAGCGGGGACTTCGAGCAGTACTTC.

This chain connects TRBV19 to TRBJ1-2; D gene ambiguous. Deletions cut 3 bases from V and 8 bases from J, with 16 bases between. This CDR3 contains 14 residues. Germline lookup yields CDR1 LNHDA and CDR2 SQIVND (reference sequence). The CDR3 bases are TGTGCCAGTAGTATTCAAGGGTGGCGAGGGGGCTACACCTTC. This translates into CASSIQGWRGGYTF.

The sample holds a few counts of this clone. The J gene is TRBJ2-7, the V gene TRBV11-2; 9 bases fit TRBD1. Germline V gene lookup returns CDR1 SGHAT and CDR2 FQNNGV. CDR3 size: 14 residues. V lost 5 bases, J lost 3 bases, and 5 bases stayed unmatched. CDR3 nucleotide sequence: TGTGCCAGCAGCCCGGGACAGGGATTCTACGAGCAGTACTTC. This gives the protein CASSPGQGFYEQYF.